This paragraph covers one T cell receptor (beta chain) sequence. Its antigen target is currently unknown. No qualities accompany the bases; no much larger clone lies one base away. This specimen comes from a study of cytomegalovirus exposure and HLA in healthy donors (TCRdb year 2017). For the wider study: In an earlier analysis of about 560 of the donors, 250 to 350 Gb of sequence data and some 100 million unique TCR beta sequences from 180 million or so T cells were reported. The study aimed to test whether signatures of past pathogen exposure could be identified by cataloging public T cell receptors. The later analysis used no new phenotypic data to find candidate immune exposures, relying instead on TCR beta sequences and their occurrence across donors. Donor age, sex, ethnicity and CMV serostatus were collected together with the repertoire data. A separate validation cohort of roughly 130 different subjects was used in addition to the 666-subject first cohort. To study patterns of TCR occurrence, a later analysis re-analyzed previously published TCR beta repertoires from under 750 donors and added high-resolution HLA genotyping. Every repertoire in the discovery cohort had been generated on one and the same sequencing platform. The number of donors typed differed by locus, with about 629-630 for A, B, C, DRB1 and DQB1, around 560 for DQA1, approximately 580 for DPA1, and around 430 for DPB1. To decide whether each TCR beta V gene segment behaved as functional or pseudogenic, an earlier analysis of nearly 600 of the donors relied on high-throughput TCR beta sequencing. High-throughput TCR immunosequencing, statistical association of individual TCRs with disease status, and machine learning were combined to predict cytomegalovirus infection status. Of the 398 genotyped donors, 81% fell in the genetic ancestry cluster associated with self-reported Caucasian donors. Genome-wide SNP genotypes for about 55% of the roughly 670 donors were used in a later genetic analysis, which treated that subset as a discovery cohort. The study profiled the T cell repertoires of under 700 subjects by immunosequencing and related them to cytomegalovirus serostatus. HLA typing included class I and class II loci at four-digit resolution. On average, about 200,000 unique TCR beta nucleotide sequences were sequenced per donor among about 400 genotyped donors of the cohort, with around 19% of those sequences being non-productive. Approximately 300 gigabases of sequencing data and approximately 92 million unique TCR sequences made up an early release that covered 640 HLA-typed donors. Because of strong linkage in the cohort, roughly five DR-DQ haplotypes were treated as single units for association and clustering.

The germline V gene encodes CDR1 SNHLY and CDR2 FYNNEI. Counted from cysteine to phenylalanine, this CDR3 has 15 amino acids. Only CDR3 DNA remains: 45 bases, in frame from the first base. V lost 11 bases and J lost 5 bases, and the count of bases not matched to a germline gene is 14. The protocol used for the library was the immunoSEQ multiplex PCR assay. A mixture of 60 forward primers for TCR Vbeta segments and 13 reverse primers for TCR Jbeta segments was used in the multiplex PCR. The CDR3 region of rearranged TCR beta genes was amplified from genomic DNA with a multiplex PCR assay. The amplified TCR beta libraries were sequenced on the Illumina HiSeq System as 87-base-pair reads. The study's processing was this. Across the 670 or so repertoires, a later analysis counted approximately 75 million unique TCR beta chains, approximately 12 million of which were shared by at least two donors. Raw reads were error-corrected and collapsed into unique sequences by a nearest-neighbor algorithm in which closely related sequences were merged to remove PCR and sequencing errors. Alignment of CDR3 sequences to IMGT reference sequences was used to assign V, D and J gene segments. For a sequence to be retained, at least a six-nucleotide match to both a V gene segment and a J gene segment was required. Rearrangements were classified as productive when the CDR3 lacked stop codons and remained in frame with V and J, and all other rearrangements were classified as non-productive. Following IMGT convention, CDR3 was defined as the stretch from the second conserved V-encoded cysteine up to the conserved J-encoded phenylalanine. Sequences without an unambiguous match to a single V gene segment were excluded from the earlier analysis of a few hundred of the donors. An earlier analysis of some 610 of the donors called V segments functional above 56.7% productive rearrangements and segregating when the between-donor standard deviation exceeded 5%. To diagnose cytomegalovirus status from the catalog of TCR beta chain sequences, a statistical classification framework was built. In a later analysis, TCR nucleotide sequences were compared against IMGT/GENE-DB human TR gene sequences so that V and J genes could be assigned. The TCRdist pipeline was used in a later analysis to assign CDR3 sequences and most-parsimonious VDJ recombination scenarios. In a later analysis, each TCR beta chain was defined by its CDR3 amino acid sequence together with its V-gene family, and reads without a unique V-gene family were excluded. In a later analysis, 450 to 600 highly shared, low-generation-probability nucleotide sequences were removed to address suspected cross-contamination and a sequencing artifact. In a later analysis, a clonal expansion index was calculated for each public chain from normalized within-repertoire ranks of inferred template counts. In a later analysis, generation probabilities were computed with a VDJ recombination model fitted to out-of-frame rearrangements, and the resulting probabilities were checked against IGoR. A later analysis scored TCR-TCR, TCR-HLA and TCR-CMV co-occurrence with hypergeometric tests, applying a repertoire-size bias correction to TCR pairs. To estimate false discovery rates, a later analysis permuted the HLA or CMV assignments 20 times. In a later analysis, co-occurring TCRs were grouped using DBSCAN, and TCRdist sequence similarity was added for clustering within HLA-allele-positive subsets. Repertoires with fewer than 30,000 or more than 120,000 public chains were left out of co-occurrence clustering, as were about 5 repertoires with anomalous nucleotide sharing. TCRdb re-hosts the immuneACCESS table, in-frame sequences only. Its copies lack some clones; in the studies checked, an unresolved V gene accounts for under half of them, and the cause for the rest is not known. That table furnishes V, J and clone size, whereas the DNA furnished D and trimming. The sample table lists approximately 150,000 clones, roughly 79% of them with a count of one. In total, the top ten clones hold 7.4% of the sample.

The cohort comprised some 680 healthy bone marrow donors. At the time of sampling, all cohort members were nominally healthy, though unrecorded immune exposures were likely present. The donor tested CMV seropositive, placing the donor among the 250 to 300 seropositive members of the cohort. Every donor gave a peripheral blood sample, and the peripheral blood mononuclear cells from that sample were used for TCR beta sequencing. The Qiagen DNeasy Blood Extraction Kit was used to extract genomic DNA from the blood cell samples. The research as a whole found: In a later analysis, most CMV-associated TCR beta chains were found to appear HLA-restricted, with HLA associations seemingly driven largely by CMV exposure. A cluster of highly shared sequence variants was judged likely to represent a technical artifact of the sequencing pipeline. A later genetic analysis associated a missense DCLRE1C variant with V-gene and J-gene trimming of TCR beta chains, and an independent cohort replicated the association. In an earlier analysis of 587 of the donors, most TCR beta V segments were observed in productive rearrangements about 90% or about 30% of the time, broadly matching IMGT annotations. At a false discovery rate of 0.05, a later analysis linked roughly 17,000 TCR beta sequences to specific HLA alleles. Across donors, most TCR sequences were observed very rarely, whereas some public TCRs were present in many individuals. Compared with the approximately 700-donor mean, donors in an Asian-associated ancestry cluster had fewer N-insertions in productive TCRs, according to a later genetic analysis. In a later analysis, HLA-associated TCR beta chains were found to be more clonally expanded and to have lower generation probabilities than equally common non-associated chains. In vitro tests confirmed that a few of the cytomegalovirus-associated TCR beta chains recognize cytomegalovirus antigens. In the study, 150 to 200 TCR beta chains were listed as associated with cytomegalovirus. HLA typing was unavailable for some donors at each locus, so association tests used only the typed subset. For the cohort, immune exposure information was limited to CMV serostatus. According to a later analysis, TCR association rates differed among HLA loci, with DRB1 alleles showing the most associated TCRs and HLA-C alleles showing the fewest. Over 15 rarely observed V segments, including chromosome 9 orphons, were excluded from the earlier analysis of a few hundred of the donors because counts were too low. Correlated functional status among segregating V segments might be attributable to linkage disequilibrium, but an unknown experimental factor could not be ruled out. The classifier was reported to diagnose cytomegalovirus status with high specificity and sensitivity in both the original cohort and the validation cohort. Strong co-occurrence of HLA alleles, especially DR and DQ, made assigning TCR associations to individual alleles difficult. Presence/absence analyses assumed roughly uniform sequencing depth across donors, an assumption that may not hold. Because the 87-base-pair reads could not distinguish some IMGT-functional V segments, including TRBV6-2 and TRBV6-3, those segments were excluded. Several of the top co-occurrence clusters appeared to be linked to parvovirus B19, influenza, CMV and Epstein-Barr virus, according to a later analysis. In this cohort, only TCR beta chains were sequenced, and detectable features were limited by the absence of alpha or paired-chain data. A further reported finding was that TCR beta sequences accurately predicted the HLA-A and HLA-B alleles for most subjects in the first cohort. The authors suggested that the approach could potentially be generalized to other disease states and immunological phenotypes.

Material for sequencing was PBMCs. The V and J segments used are TRBV2 and TRBJ2-2; TRBD2 fits 7 bases in the junction. This TCR derives from a male donor in good health and CMV-seropositive. The CDR3 region reads CAGGMSGGGTGELFF. The DNA sequence reads TGTGCCGGGGGGATGAGTGGGGGAGGGACCGGGGAGCTGTTTTTT.